The rows below give T cell receptor beta chains drawn from one sample of a study of molecular identifiers for immune sequencing clone quantification. TCRdb reprocessed the PCR reads with MiXCR, giving one entry per CDR3 protein. The sample includes 85,000 to 95,000 distinct CDR3 sequences, around a fifth of them seen just once. The sample taken for sequencing was naive CD8+ T cells from blood, with Jurkat cell RNA spiked in. The receptors originated from a human donor in good health. Some libraries in this study had Jurkat cell RNA spiked in. Each CDR3 is given with its conserved first and last residue. The D gene is left open where the match is weak. Clone size is given for some rows only: seen once, a few or many times, or a class if the clone is expanded.

v_call: TRBV2
j_call: TRBJ2-3
d_call: NA
clone_size: many
cdr3_aa: CASGWRAGGDTQYF
cdr3_nt: TGTGCCAGCGGCTGGCGGGCAGGCGGCGATACGCAGTATTTT

v_call: TRBV6-5
j_call: TRBJ2-5
d_call: NA
clone_size: NA
cdr3_aa: CASTHGASATTQYF
cdr3_nt: TGTGCCAGCACCCACGGAGCTAGCGCAACGACCCAGTACTTC

v_call: TRBV6-5
j_call: TRBJ2-7
d_call: TRBD2
clone_size: many
cdr3_aa: CASSRGRELGYEQYF
cdr3_nt: TGTGCCAGCAGTAGAGGGAGGGAGCTGGGGTACGAGCAGTACTTC

v_call: TRBV12-3/TRBV12-4
j_call: TRBJ2-3
d_call: NA
clone_size: many
cdr3_aa: CASRLRGDTQYF
cdr3_nt: TGTGCCAGCAGACTTCGCGGAGATACGCAGTATTTT

v_call: TRBV19
j_call: TRBJ2-1
d_call: TRBD2
clone_size: many
cdr3_aa: CASTRLAGSEQFF
cdr3_nt: TGTGCCAGTACCCGACTAGCGGGAAGTGAGCAGTTCTTC

v_call: TRBV28
j_call: TRBJ2-1
d_call: NA
clone_size: many
cdr3_aa: CASSSRLTYYNEQFF
cdr3_nt: TGTGCCAGCAGTTCCAGACTAACCTACTACAATGAGCAGTTCTTC

v_call: TRBV25-1
j_call: TRBJ2-5
d_call: TRBD1
clone_size: many
cdr3_aa: CASSARDRSLDQYF
cdr3_nt: TGTGCCAGCAGTGCTCGGGACAGATCCCTCGACCAGTACTTC

v_call: TRBV4-1
j_call: TRBJ2-5
d_call: NA
clone_size: many
cdr3_aa: CASSQVVGGQTQYF
cdr3_nt: TGCGCCAGCAGCCAAGTTGTAGGTGGTCAGACCCAGTACTTC

v_call: TRBV6-2/TRBV6-3
j_call: TRBJ2-7
d_call: NA
clone_size: few
cdr3_aa: CASSKQTDYEQYF
cdr3_nt: TGTGCCAGCAGTAAACAGACAGACTACGAGCAGTACTTC

v_call: TRBV7-9
j_call: TRBJ2-5
d_call: NA
clone_size: many
cdr3_aa: CASSLDRGSQETQYF
cdr3_nt: TGTGCCAGCAGCTTAGACCGGGGGTCCCAAGAGACCCAGTACTTC

v_call: TRBV7-9
j_call: TRBJ1-1
d_call: NA
clone_size: NA
cdr3_aa: CASSPPTPTEAFF
cdr3_nt: TGTGCCAGCAGCCCACCGACCCCCACTGAAGCTTTCTTT

v_call: TRBV7-2
j_call: TRBJ2-1
d_call: TRBD2
clone_size: NA
cdr3_aa: CASSLDSLISGGLRQFF
cdr3_nt: TGTGCCAGCAGCTTAGATAGTTTGATTAGCGGGGGGCTGAGGCAGTTCTTC

v_call: TRBV4-3
j_call: TRBJ1-2
d_call: NA
clone_size: many
cdr3_aa: CASSQDAGPFYGYTF
cdr3_nt: TGCGCCAGCAGCCAAGATGCGGGACCCTTTTATGGCTACACCTTC

v_call: TRBV6-5
j_call: TRBJ2-1
d_call: TRBD1
clone_size: many
cdr3_aa: CASSVWDRGGDEQFF
cdr3_nt: TGTGCCAGCAGTGTATGGGACAGGGGCGGTGATGAGCAGTTCTTC

v_call: TRBV11-1
j_call: TRBJ2-1
d_call: TRBD2
clone_size: many
cdr3_aa: CASSLVRDQLAGVGYNEQFF
cdr3_nt: TGTGCCAGCAGCTTAGTCAGGGACCAACTAGCGGGAGTTGGCTACAATGAGCAGTTCTTC

v_call: TRBV7-8
j_call: TRBJ2-3
d_call: NA
clone_size: NA
cdr3_aa: CASSLGTAALTDTQYF
cdr3_nt: TGTGCCAGCAGCTTAGGTACAGCGGCCCTCACAGATACGCAGTATTTT

v_call: TRBV28
j_call: TRBJ1-3
d_call: NA
clone_size: many
cdr3_aa: CASSLLMGGNTIYF
cdr3_nt: TGTGCCAGCAGTCTACTGATGGGTGGAAACACCATATATTTT

v_call: TRBV9
j_call: TRBJ2-7
d_call: NA
clone_size: many
cdr3_aa: CASSVGAGAVYEQYF
cdr3_nt: TGTGCCAGCAGCGTGGGGGCAGGGGCCGTCTACGAGCAGTACTTC

v_call: TRBV6-2/TRBV6-3
j_call: TRBJ2-7
d_call: TRBD2
clone_size: many
cdr3_aa: CASSTSLSIAGVEQYF
cdr3_nt: TGTGCCAGCAGTACGTCCCTTTCGATAGCGGGAGTTGAGCAGTACTTC

v_call: TRBV4-1
j_call: TRBJ2-7
d_call: TRBD1
clone_size: many
cdr3_aa: CASSPGTGASYEQYF
cdr3_nt: TGCGCCAGCAGCCCGGGGACAGGTGCATCCTACGAGCAGTACTTC

v_call: TRBV4-1
j_call: TRBJ2-2
d_call: NA
clone_size: many
cdr3_aa: CASSQGPGTGELFF
cdr3_nt: TGCGCCAGCAGCCAAGGGCCGGGCACCGGGGAGCTGTTTTTT

v_call: TRBV5-3
j_call: TRBJ2-4
d_call: NA
clone_size: NA
cdr3_aa: CASSSGLAENIQYF
cdr3_nt: TGTGCCAGCAGCTCGGGGCTAGCCGAGAACATTCAGTACTTC

v_call: TRBV14
j_call: TRBJ1-4
d_call: NA
clone_size: many
cdr3_aa: CASSPGTPNGANEKLFF
cdr3_nt: TGTGCCAGCAGCCCCGGGACACCGAACGGAGCTAATGAAAAACTGTTTTTT

v_call: TRBV5-1
j_call: TRBJ2-7
d_call: TRBD1
clone_size: many
cdr3_aa: CASSHGQGNEQYF
cdr3_nt: TGCGCCAGCAGCCACGGACAGGGGAACGAGCAGTACTTC

v_call: TRBV4-3
j_call: TRBJ2-7
d_call: NA
clone_size: many
cdr3_aa: CASSQEAGSYEQYF
cdr3_nt: TGCGCCAGCAGCCAAGAGGCTGGCTCCTACGAGCAGTACTTC

v_call: TRBV12-3/TRBV12-4
j_call: TRBJ2-5
d_call: NA
clone_size: few
cdr3_aa: CASREGGGIETQYF
cdr3_nt: TGTGCCAGCAGGGAGGGGGGGGGCATAGAGACCCAGTACTTC

v_call: TRBV30
j_call: TRBJ2-7
d_call: NA
clone_size: NA
cdr3_aa: CAWSDPLRPGRYEQYF
cdr3_nt: TGTGCCTGGAGTGACCCTCTCCGACCGGGCCGCTACGAGCAGTACTTC

v_call: TRBV4-3
j_call: TRBJ2-3
d_call: NA
clone_size: NA
cdr3_aa: CASSQDADSHTDTQYF
cdr3_nt: TGCGCCAGCAGCCAAGACGCAGACTCTCACACAGATACGCAGTATTTT

v_call: TRBV4-1
j_call: TRBJ1-5
d_call: NA
clone_size: many
cdr3_aa: CASSQDSNQPQHF
cdr3_nt: TGCGCCAGCAGCCAAGATAGCAATCAGCCCCAGCATTTT